The following is a T cell receptor (beta chain) sequence with its context. The antigen remains undetermined. The sample is drawn from a study of cytomegalovirus exposure and HLA in healthy donors. Across the whole study: The roughly 100 million unique TCR beta sequences, from approximately 170 million T cells, were found by an earlier analysis.

PCR was performed using 60 Vbeta and 13 Jbeta primers. The table came from immunoSEQ multiplex PCR; TCRdb's copy has only in-frame clones and leaves some out. The sample includes some 180,000 clones, around three quarters seen only once; the top ten take about 1.9%. Study-level points and caveats: A later examination showed that TCR association rates differed by HLA locus, with DRB1 most and HLA-C fewest. Sequencing had likely introduced a cluster of highly shared sequence variants as an artifact.

V was shortened by 4 bases and J by 7 bases, with 11 bases between the two germline ends. CDR1 and CDR2 (germline): SGHTA, FQGTGA. This CDR3 has 13 amino acids. This chain connects TRBV7-3 to TRBJ2-1; tentative D call: TRBD2 (7 bases). Material for sequencing was PBMCs. The source of this sequence is a man aged 25 to 45 in good health and CMV-seronegative. CDR3 sequence (DNA): TGTGCCAGCAGCTGGACTAGGGGGAATGAGCAGTTCTTC. Translation: CASSWTRGNEQFF.